This T cell receptor (beta chain) was sequenced in a study of T cells after yellow fever vaccination. This clonotype has more than one count but fewer than ten. Its matching antigen is unknown. Study-level findings and limits: A minor fraction of clonotypes spanned both CD4 and CD8 compartments.

The CDR3 consists of 13 residues. Trimming cost V 4 bases and J 5 bases, with 10 bases left between them. Germline CDR1 is SGHRS and CDR2 is YFSETQ. UMIs were added to TCR cDNA along with a universal primer site when it was made by 5'RACE template switching. TCRdb itself ran the 5' RACE reads through MiXCR, one entry per CDR3 protein. The data show hundreds of thousands of distinct CDR3 sequences, about 8.3% seen once. V and J are TRBV5-1 and TRBJ2-1, with a tentative D call TRBD2 (5 bases). The receptor's source is a man in his late teens or twenties who received the YFV17D yellow fever vaccine. This specimen was PBMCs, taken 45 days after the first yellow fever vaccination. This CDR3 is CASSLTRNNEQFF. Here the CDR3 DNA reads TGCGCCAGCAGCCTAACTAGAAACAATGAGCAGTTCTTC.